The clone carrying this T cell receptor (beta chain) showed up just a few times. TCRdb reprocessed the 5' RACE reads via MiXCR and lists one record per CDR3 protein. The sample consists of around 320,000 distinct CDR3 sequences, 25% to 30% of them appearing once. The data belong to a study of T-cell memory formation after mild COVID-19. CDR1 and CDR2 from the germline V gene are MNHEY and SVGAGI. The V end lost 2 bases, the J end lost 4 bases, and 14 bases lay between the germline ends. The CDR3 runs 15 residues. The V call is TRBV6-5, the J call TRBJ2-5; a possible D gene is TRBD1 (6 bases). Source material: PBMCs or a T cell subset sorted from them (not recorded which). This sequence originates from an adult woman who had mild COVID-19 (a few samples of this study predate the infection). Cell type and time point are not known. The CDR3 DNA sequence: TGTGCCAGCAGTTACGGGATCAGGGGTACAGAGACCCAGTACTTC. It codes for CASSYGIRGTETQYF.